This TCR beta chain was documented in a study of blood T cell repertoires in COVID-19 (TCRdb year 2020). In the study overall: The collaborator samples originated in the United States, Italy and Spain and spanned the acute and convalescent phases of COVID-19. The prospective study material was composed of cDNA or gDNA derived from T cells, B-cell-depleted T cells, or PBMCs. Subjects who had been exposed to COVID-19, were actively infected with it, or had recovered from it provided the deeply sampled blood TCRbeta repertoires that made up the dataset. A freely available public database, intended as a resource for researchers studying the immune response to SARS-CoV-2, is where the repertoires were released. Samples were obtained from the ongoing ImmuneRACE study (first 160 participants) and from over 1,000 subjects provided by 6 global collaborators. Nearly every sample came with metadata listing a de-identified subject ID, COVID-19 status, age in years and sex. Where available, HLA class I and class II types were obtained from metadata supplied by the sample provider rather than from assay-based typing. General conclusions and limits of the study: The amount of clinical and demographic metadata varied by source and participant and was provided uncurated.

The immunoSEQ Assay, a bias-controlled multiplex PCR, was used to amplify TCRbeta CDR3 regions from genomic DNA. Processing in the source paper ran as follows. Nucleated cell counts per sample were estimated from amplification of reference gene primers within the assay. To quantify the absolute abundance of each unique TCRbeta CDR3 rearrangement, sequence reads were collapsed and filtered. For each sample, productive Simpson clonality was calculated by taking the square root of Simpson's diversity index across productive rearrangements. The clones in this table, taken by TCRdb from immuneACCESS, are in-frame only. Not every clone is retained; where verified, under half of the shortfall comes from an unresolved V gene, and the cause of the rest is unknown. That table gives V, J and clone size, and the DNA gave D and trimming. In all, the sample holds about 400,000 clones, and nearly 90% of those were seen once. The ten largest clones represent 1.5% to 2% of the sample.

Enrolling through a virtual design, the prospective study's participants ranged in age from roughly 18 to 100 years and lived across 24 United States geographic areas. In the prospective study, cohorts were assigned on the basis of participant-reported clinical history obtained from a screening survey and a study questionnaire. Recovered participants in ImmuneRACE Cohort 3 were defined by two consecutive negative NP/OP PCR tests, clearance by a healthcare professional, or resolution of symptoms. Mobile phlebotomists in the prospective study collected whole blood, serum and a nasopharyngeal or oropharyngeal swab from every participant. Participants in the prospective study had the option to provide additional blood draws and questionnaires over an approximately 2-month period. Blood samples from the prospective study were shipped frozen or at room temperature prior to DNA extraction. As regards this clone: Its antigen is unknown. No much larger clone is present one base from it, and per-base qualities are unavailable.

V was cut back by 4 bases and J by 3 bases, leaving a gap of 10 bases between them. There are 13 amino acids in the CDR3, from cysteine to phenylalanine inclusive. This entry keeps only the CDR3 DNA: 39 bases, framed from base 1. Per the germline V gene, MNHEY is the CDR1 and SVGAGI is the CDR2. The sequenced material came from PBMCs or T cells enriched from blood (not recorded which). The TCR sequence derives from a woman aged 25-40 years who had recovered from COVID-19. Rearrangement joined TRBV6-5 to TRBJ2-7; perhaps TRBD1 is the D gene, with 5 bases matching. The bases are TGTGCCAGCAGTTGGGGCGGAAGCTACGAGCAGTACTTC. It translates to CASSWGGSYEQYF.